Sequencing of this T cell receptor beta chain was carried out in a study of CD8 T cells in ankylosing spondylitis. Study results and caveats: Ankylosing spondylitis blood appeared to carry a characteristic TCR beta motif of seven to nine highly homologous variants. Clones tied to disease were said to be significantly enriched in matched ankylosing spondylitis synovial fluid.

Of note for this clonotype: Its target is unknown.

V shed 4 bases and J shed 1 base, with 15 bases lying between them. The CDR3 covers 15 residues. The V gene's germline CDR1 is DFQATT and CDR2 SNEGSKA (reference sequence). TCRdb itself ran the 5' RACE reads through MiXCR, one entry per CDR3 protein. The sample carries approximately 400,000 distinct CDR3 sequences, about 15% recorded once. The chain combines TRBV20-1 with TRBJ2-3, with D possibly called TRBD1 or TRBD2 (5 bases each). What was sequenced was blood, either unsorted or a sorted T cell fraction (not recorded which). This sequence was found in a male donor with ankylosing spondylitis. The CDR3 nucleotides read TGCAGTGCTACCCGGGGCCCGGATGGCACAGATACGCAGTATTTT. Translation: CSATRGPDGTDTQYF.